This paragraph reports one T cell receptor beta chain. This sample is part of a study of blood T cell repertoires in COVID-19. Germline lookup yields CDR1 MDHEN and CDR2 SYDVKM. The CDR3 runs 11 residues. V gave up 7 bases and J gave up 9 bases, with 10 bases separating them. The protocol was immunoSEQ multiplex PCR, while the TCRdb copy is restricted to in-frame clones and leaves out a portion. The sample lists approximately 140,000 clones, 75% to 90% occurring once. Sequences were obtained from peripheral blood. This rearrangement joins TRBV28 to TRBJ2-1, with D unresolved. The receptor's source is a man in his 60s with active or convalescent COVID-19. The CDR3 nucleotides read TGTGCCAGCAACGGGTTGGGTGAGCAGTTCTTC. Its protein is CASNGLGEQFF.